One sample yielded the 17 T cell receptor beta chains listed below, sequenced in a study of blood T cell repertoires in COVID-19. Only in-frame clones appear in the TCRdb table, and some are missing; sequencing was by immunoSEQ multiplex PCR. The sample carries about 110,000 clones, about 88% recorded once. Sequenced material: peripheral blood. These receptors all stem from a human donor in a cohort sampled during active COVID-19.

This chain links TRBV3-1 (or the pseudogene TRBV3-2) with TRBJ1-2; TRBD1 matches 9 bases. The trim removed 0 bases at V and 2 bases at J, leaving 13 bases unmatched. The CDR3 totals 19 residues. The germline gives CDR1 LGHDT, CDR2 YNNKEL (reference sequence). The CDR3 DNA reads TGTGCCAGCAGCCAAGATATCCTACCGGGGACAGGGACCAACTATGGCTACACCTTC. The encoded protein is CASSQDILPGTGTNYGYTF.

The chain is built from TRBV5-1 and TRBJ2-2; possibly TRBD2 for D (5 bases). Germline V gene lookup returns CDR1 SGHRS and CDR2 YFSETQ. This CDR3 has 16 residues. V lost 6 bases to trimming and J lost 0 bases, with 15 bases between them. CDR3: CASTPTAGANTGELFF. In DNA form, the CDR3 reads TGCGCCAGCACCCCTACAGCCGGGGCGAACACCGGGGAGCTGTTTTTT.

The V gene is TRBV5-6, the J gene TRBJ2-1, with TRBD2 matching over 11 bases. Germline CDR1 and CDR2: SGHDT and YYEEEE. The V gene end was trimmed by 3 bases and the J gene end by 6 bases; junction bases not matched to a gene: 8. This CDR3 spans 16 amino acids. CDR3 sequence reads: CASSWETSGGGNEQFF. CDR3 bases: TGTGCCAGCAGCTGGGAAACTAGCGGGGGTGGCAATGAGCAGTTCTTC.

This clone was seen a handful of times. The chain employs TRBV19 and TRBJ1-1; D remains unclear. Germline-derived CDR1 and CDR2 are LNHDA and SQIVND (reference sequence). The ends were cut back, 10 bases at V and 7 bases at J, with 13 bases in the middle. The CDR3 runs to 11 residues. The CDR3 region has the DNA TGTGCCACTACACTAGGGCTTGAAGCTTTCTTT. This codes for CATTLGLEAFF.

The chain employs TRBV9 and TRBJ2-7; 10 nucleotides agree with TRBD2. Germline V gene data show CDR1 as SGDLS and CDR2 as YYNGEE. The ends lost 2 bases at V and 7 bases at J; junction bases unmatched: 9. This CDR3 contains 15 residues. The CDR3 DNA follows: TGTGCCAGCAGCGTTGGGGTAGCGGGAGGAGGGGAGCAGTACTTC. Translation: CASSVGVAGGGEQYF.

The chain is built from TRBV25-1 and TRBJ2-5; a weak D match, TRBD1 (6 bases). This CDR3 is built from 13 residues. Germline V gene sequence: CDR1 MGHDK, CDR2 SYGVNS. Trimming stripped 6 bases from V and 4 bases from J, with 12 bases between. The CDR3 sequence: CASRRGTGETQYF. In DNA form, the CDR3 reads TGTGCCAGCAGGAGGGGGACGGGAGAGACCCAGTACTTC.

This clone appeared a single time. This chain connects TRBV11-2 to TRBJ2-3; TRBD2 agrees at 9 bases. Germline V gene lookup returns CDR1 SGHAT and CDR2 FQNNGV. After removal of 1 base from V and 1 base from J, the junction contained 3 bases not matched to a gene. CDR3 length equals 16 residues. CDR3 sequence (DNA): TGTGCCAGCAGCTTAGGTGCTAGCGGGGGCACAGATACGCAGTATTTT. Translated: CASSLGASGGTDTQYF.

The chain carries TRBV5-1 and TRBJ2-1; possibly TRBD2 for D (5 bases). Per the germline V gene, CDR1 is SGHRS and CDR2 is YFSETQ. The V and J ends lost 1 base and 0 bases respectively, with 8 bases between them. The CDR3 runs to 15 residues. The CDR3 here is CASSLLGSSYNEQFF. Here the CDR3 DNA reads TGCGCCAGCAGCTTGCTTGGGAGCTCCTACAATGAGCAGTTCTTC.

This chain links TRBV5-1 with TRBJ2-7; TRBD1 matches 7 bases. The V gene's germline CDR1 is SGHRS and CDR2 YFSETQ. The CDR3 totals 17 residues. Trimming took 4 bases from V and 0 from J; bases not matched to a gene: 13. The CDR3 here is CASSLIPVGTASYEQYF. The CDR3, as DNA: TGCGCCAGCAGCCTGATCCCTGTGGGGACAGCCTCCTACGAGCAGTACTTC.

This clone occurred once. The V and J genes are TRBV4-1 and TRBJ2-3, with 10 nucleotides matching TRBD1. The CDR3 sequence is 16 residues long. Germline V gene data show CDR1 as MGHRA and CDR2 as YSYEKL. With V trimmed by 4 bases and J by 3 bases, 7 bases remained unmatched. The CDR3 nucleotides read TGCGCCAGCAGCCCTTGGGGGGACAGGGGAACAGATACGCAGTATTTT. It codes for CASSPWGDRGTDTQYF.

This chain connects TRBV6-6 to TRBJ1-2, with D perhaps TRBD1 (5 bases). The CDR3 has 15 residues. Trimming removed 5 bases at V and 8 bases at J, with 21 bases between. Germline V lookup: CDR1 MNHNY, CDR2 SVGAGI (reference sequence). The DNA of the CDR3 is TGTGCCAGCAGTGCACCGACAGAAATCAAAGGCGGCTACACCTTC. This gives the protein CASSAPTEIKGGYTF.

The chain links TRBV21-1 to TRBJ2-7; the table assigns TRBD2, which was not confirmed against the DNA. TRBV21-1 is shown as a pseudogene. The CDR3 runs to 16 residues. The CDR3 region is CASSKGWEFRNYEQYF. DNA for the CDR3: TGTGCCAGCAGCAAAGGTTGGGAGTTTAGGAACTACGAGCAGTACTTC.

The chain links TRBV3-1 (or the pseudogene TRBV3-2) to TRBJ2-6, with D perhaps TRBD2 (5 bases). The CDR3 contains 18 residues. Germline V gene sequence: CDR1 LGHDT, CDR2 YNNKEL (reference sequence). The ends were cut back, 1 base at V and 3 bases at J, with 16 bases in the middle. CDR3 bases: TGTGCCAGCAGCCAAGGAGGGATCGTCTCGTATGGGGCCAACGTCCTGACTTTC. Its protein is CASSQGGIVSYGANVLTF.

The chain recombines TRBV7-3 with TRBJ2-2, with D unresolved. Germline V CDR1 and CDR2: SGHTA, FQGTGA. Trimming left V 5 bases short and J 5 bases short, with 18 bases between. The CDR3 contains 16 residues. The CDR3 is CASSPNPVSLTGELFF. Written as DNA, the CDR3 is TGTGCCAGCAGCCCTAACCCGGTCTCGTTAACCGGGGAGCTGTTTTTT.

This chain uses TRBV7-9 with TRBJ1-2; tentatively, D is TRBD1 (6 bases). Germline lookup yields CDR1 SEHNR and CDR2 FQNEAQ (reference sequence). V lost 6 bases and J 2 bases, leaving 7 bases between the germline ends. CDR3 length: 12 amino acids. CDR3 loop: CASSDRNYGYTF. In nucleotides, the CDR3 is TGTGCCAGCAGTGACAGGAACTATGGCTACACCTTC.

V usage is TRBV6-5 and J usage is TRBJ2-2; 8 bases are shared with TRBD1. CDR3 length equals 14 residues. Germline loops: CDR1 MNHEY, CDR2 SVGAGI. V shed 6 bases, J shed 6 bases, and the junction held 6 bases outside the gene matches. The CDR3 is CASSETGESGELFF. CDR3 DNA sequence: TGTGCCAGCAGCGAGACAGGGGAGTCCGGGGAGCTGTTTTTT.

The sample holds a few counts of this clone. The chain recombines TRBV24-1 with TRBJ1-2; 7 nucleotides match TRBD1. Germline trimming cut 4 bases from V and 7 bases from J; bases unmatched to any gene: 8. The CDR3 consists of 14 residues. The germline gives CDR1 KGHDR, CDR2 SFDVKD. CDR3: CATSENDRDSGYTF. In DNA form, the CDR3 reads TGTGCCACCAGTGAGAACGACAGGGACAGTGGCTACACCTTC.